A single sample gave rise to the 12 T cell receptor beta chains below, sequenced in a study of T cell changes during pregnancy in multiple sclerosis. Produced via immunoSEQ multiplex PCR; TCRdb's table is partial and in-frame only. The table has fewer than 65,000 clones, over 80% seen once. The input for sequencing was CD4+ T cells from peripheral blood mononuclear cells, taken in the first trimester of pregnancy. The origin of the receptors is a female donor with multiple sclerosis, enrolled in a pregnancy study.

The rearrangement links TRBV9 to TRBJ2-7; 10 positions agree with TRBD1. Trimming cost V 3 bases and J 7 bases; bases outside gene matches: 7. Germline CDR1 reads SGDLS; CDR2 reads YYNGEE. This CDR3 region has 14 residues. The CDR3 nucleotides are TGTGCCAGCAGCGGCAGACAGGGGGCGTGGGAGCAGTACTTC. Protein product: CASSGRQGAWEQYF.

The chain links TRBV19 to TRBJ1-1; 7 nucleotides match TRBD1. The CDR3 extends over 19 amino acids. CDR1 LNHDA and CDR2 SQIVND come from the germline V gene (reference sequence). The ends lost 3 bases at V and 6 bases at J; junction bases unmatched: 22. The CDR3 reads CASSIPLSGTAGRNSEAFF. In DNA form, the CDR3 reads TGTGCCAGTAGTATCCCCCTTTCCGGGACAGCAGGTCGAAATTCTGAAGCTTTCTTT.

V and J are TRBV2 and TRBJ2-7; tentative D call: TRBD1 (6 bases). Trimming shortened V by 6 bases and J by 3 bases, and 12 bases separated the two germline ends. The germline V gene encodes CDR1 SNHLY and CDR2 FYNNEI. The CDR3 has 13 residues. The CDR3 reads CASRDSAYYEQYF. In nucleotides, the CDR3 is TGTGCCAGCAGGGACAGTGCCTACTACGAGCAGTACTTC.

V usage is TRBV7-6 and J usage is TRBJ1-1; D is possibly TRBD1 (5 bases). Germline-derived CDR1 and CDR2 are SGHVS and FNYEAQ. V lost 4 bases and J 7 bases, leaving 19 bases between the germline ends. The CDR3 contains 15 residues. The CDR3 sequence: CASSSLRAGKGEAFF. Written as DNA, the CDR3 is TGTGCCAGCAGCTCCCTCCGGGCAGGGAAAGGTGAAGCTTTCTTT.

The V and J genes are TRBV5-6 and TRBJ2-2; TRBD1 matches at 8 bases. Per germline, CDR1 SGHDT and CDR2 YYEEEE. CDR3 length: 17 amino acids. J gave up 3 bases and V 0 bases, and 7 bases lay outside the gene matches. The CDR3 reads CASSLGGQAMDTGELFF. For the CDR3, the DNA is TGTGCCAGCAGCTTGGGGGGACAGGCGATGGACACCGGGGAGCTGTTTTTT.

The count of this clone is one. The CDR3 protein is CASSFDRVSYEQYF. The CDR3 nucleotides read TGTGCCAGCAGCTTTGACAGGGTGTCCTACGAGCAGTACTTC. The V gene is TRBV11-2, the J gene TRBJ2-7; 7 positions agree with TRBD1. Germline lookup yields CDR1 SGHAT and CDR2 FQNNGV. J lost 1 base, V lost 3 bases, and 3 bases had no gene match. The CDR3 runs 14 residues.

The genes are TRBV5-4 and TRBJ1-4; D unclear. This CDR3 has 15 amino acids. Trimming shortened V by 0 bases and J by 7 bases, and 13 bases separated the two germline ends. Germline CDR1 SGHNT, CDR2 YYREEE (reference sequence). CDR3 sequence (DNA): TGTGCCAGCAGCTTGGGGCGGCAAAGGAGTGAAAAACTGTTTTTT. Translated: CASSLGRQRSEKLFF.

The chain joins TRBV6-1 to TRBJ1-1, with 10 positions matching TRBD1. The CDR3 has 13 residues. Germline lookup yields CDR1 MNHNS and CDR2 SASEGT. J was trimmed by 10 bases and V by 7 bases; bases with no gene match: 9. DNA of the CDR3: TGTGCCAGCACCACAAATCGGGACAGGGGAGCTTTCTTT. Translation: CASTTNRDRGAFF.

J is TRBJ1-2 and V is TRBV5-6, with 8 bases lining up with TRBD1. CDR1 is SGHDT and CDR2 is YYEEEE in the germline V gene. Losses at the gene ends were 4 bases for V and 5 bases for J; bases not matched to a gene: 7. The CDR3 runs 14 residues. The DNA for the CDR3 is TGTGCCAGCAGCCCCGGACAGGGACCTTATGGCTACACCTTC. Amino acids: CASSPGQGPYGYTF. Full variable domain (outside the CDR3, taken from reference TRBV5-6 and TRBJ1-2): DAGVTQSPTHLIKTRGQQVTLRCSPKSGHDTVSWYQQALGQGPQFIFQYYEEEERQRGNFPDRFSGHQFPNYSSELNVNALLLGDSALYLCASSPGQGPYGYTFGSGTRLTVV.

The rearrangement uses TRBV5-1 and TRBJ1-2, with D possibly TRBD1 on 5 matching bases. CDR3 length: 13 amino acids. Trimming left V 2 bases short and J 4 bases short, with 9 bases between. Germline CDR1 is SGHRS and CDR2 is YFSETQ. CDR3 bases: TGCGCCAGCAGCTTCGACAGCTCCTATGGCTACACCTTC. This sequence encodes CASSFDSSYGYTF.

The CDR3 DNA is TGTGCCAGCAGTCGTAAGGGGGCGAACACTGAAGCTTTCTTT. It translates to CASSRKGANTEAFF. This rearrangement joins TRBV7-9 to TRBJ1-1, with 7 bases that match TRBD1. This CDR3 is built from 14 residues. Trimming cost V 6 bases and J 1 base; bases outside gene matches: 5. CDR1 SEHNR and CDR2 FQNEAQ come from the germline V gene (reference sequence).

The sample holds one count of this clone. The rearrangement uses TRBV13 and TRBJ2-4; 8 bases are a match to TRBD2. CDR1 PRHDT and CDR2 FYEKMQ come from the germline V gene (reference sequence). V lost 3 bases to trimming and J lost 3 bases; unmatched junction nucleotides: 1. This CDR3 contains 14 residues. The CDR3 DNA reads TGTGCCAGCAGCTTCGGGGGGGTCAAAAACATTCAGTACTTC. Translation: CASSFGGVKNIQYF.